This TCR beta chain originates from a study of OX40 agonist ivuxolimab in advanced cancers. Turning to the study itself: Earlier anti-PD-1, anti-PD-L1 or anti-CTLA-4 therapy was permitted; 35% to 50% had received some.

The method was immunoSEQ multiplex PCR; TCRdb's version includes in-frame clones alone and lacks a portion of them. The sample carries 70,000 or so clones, 60% to 85% recorded once. Germline lookup yields CDR1 ENHRY and CDR2 SYGVKD. CDR3 length: 12 residues. Trimming left V 6 bases short and J 0 bases short, with 4 bases between. Note on this clone: The antigen remains unidentified.

Findings and limits, study-wide: Antigens targeted by the expanded peripheral T cells were not determined.

The source was CD4+ or CD8+ T cells sorted from blood, collected in a trial of the OX40 agonist ivuxolimab. This clonotype originated in an adult with an advanced solid tumor such as melanoma, head and neck, liver or kidney cancer. The V and J genes are TRBV10-3 and TRBJ2-3; D unresolved. The CDR3 loop reads CAIRASTDTQYF. CDR3 nucleotides: TGTGCCATCAGGGCTAGCACAGATACGCAGTATTTT.